The 7 T cell receptor beta chains presented below share a single source sample, sequenced in a study of blood T cell repertoires in COVID-19. Clones were sequenced by immunoSEQ multiplex PCR, and TCRdb holds only the in-frame ones, with some missing. The sample comprises about 380,000 clones, less than 85% of which are singletons, and more than 3% rests with the top ten. Sequenced sample: peripheral blood. The receptors were sampled from a woman aged 18-30 years with acute or convalescent COVID-19.

This chain uses TRBV4-2 with TRBJ1-1; no clear D. This CDR3 has 15 residues. Trimming removed 0 bases from V and 0 bases from J, with 8 bases in between. CDR1 LGHNA and CDR2 YNFKEQ come from the germline V gene. This chain's CDR3 is CASSQEEGMNTEAFF. CDR3 DNA: TGTGCCAGCAGCCAAGAGGAGGGAATGAACACTGAAGCTTTCTTT.

The rearrangement joins TRBV2 to TRBJ2-5, with 13 bases identical to TRBD2. Germline CDR1 reads SNHLY; CDR2 reads FYNNEI. V lost 3 bases and J lost 5; bases outside the gene matches: 3. The CDR3 is 15 amino acids. The CDR3 loop reads CASSDVLAGGETQYF. The CDR3 DNA follows: TGTGCCAGCAGTGACGTACTAGCGGGGGGGGAGACCCAGTACTTC.

The V call is TRBV4-1, the J call TRBJ2-1; 8 nucleotides match TRBD2. CDR3 length equals 16 residues. Trimming at V came to 0 bases and at J to 4 bases, leaving 5 bases not matched to a gene. CDR1 is MGHRA and CDR2 is YSYEKL in the germline V gene. This chain's CDR3 is CASSQDTREGYNEQFF. The DNA for the CDR3 is TGCGCCAGCAGCCAAGATACTCGGGAGGGGTACAATGAGCAGTTCTTC.

The V gene is TRBV7-8, the J gene TRBJ1-1, with D maybe TRBD1 (5 bases). In germline, CDR1 is SGHVS, CDR2 FQNEAQ. The CDR3 runs to 14 residues. V was shortened by 4 bases and J by 1 base, with 10 bases between the two germline ends. The DNA for the CDR3 is TGTGCCAGCAGCTCAACCCAGGGGAACACTGAAGCTTTCTTT. Protein product: CASSSTQGNTEAFF. The whole variable domain, remainder taken from reference TRBV7-8 and TRBJ1-1, is GAGVSQSPRYKVAKRGQDVALRCDPISGHVSLFWYQQALGQGPEFLTYFQNEAQLDKSGLPSDRFFAERPEGSVSTLKIQRTQQEDSAVYLCASSSTQGNTEAFFGQGTRLTVV.

The gene calls are TRBV10-3 and TRBJ1-2, with TRBD1 matching 7 bases. Germline CDR1 reads ENHRY; CDR2 reads SYGVKD. V was pared by 7 bases and J by 4 bases, with 3 bases of the junction left unmatched. There are 12 residues in the CDR3. In nucleotides, the CDR3 is TGTGCCATCACTAGGGACAGCTATGGCTACACCTTC. Its protein product is CAITRDSYGYTF.

This clone was recorded only once. This chain joins TRBV10-3 and TRBJ1-2, with D possibly being TRBD1 (5 bases). The CDR3 has 12 amino acids. V gave up 7 bases and J gave up 6 bases, with 12 bases separating them. Germline assignment: CDR1 ENHRY and CDR2 SYGVKD. As DNA, the CDR3 is TGTGCCATCATAGGAGGGACCGATGGCTACACCTTC. As protein: CAIIGGTDGYTF.

The V gene is TRBV15, the J gene TRBJ2-1; D might be TRBD1 (5 bases). The CDR3 contains 14 residues. Germline CDR1 LNHNV, CDR2 YYDKDF (reference sequence). V lost 5 bases, J lost 3 bases, and 11 bases lay in between. This CDR3 is CATSGQGNYNEQFF. CDR3 nucleotide sequence: TGTGCCACCAGCGGGCAGGGTAACTACAATGAGCAGTTCTTC.